Each of the 9 T cell receptor beta chains below was sequenced from the same sample in a study of vaccination effects on CD4 cells after COVID-19 (dated by TCRdb to between 2020 and 2023). These receptors' antigens are unknown. After approximately eleven days of culture, CD4+ T cells were isolated with the EasySep CD4+ T cell isolation kit. The library was generated by the immunoSEQ multiplex PCR assay. The immuneACCESS repertoire file appears here via TCRdb, limited to in-frame rearrangements. These files lack a portion of the clones; in checked studies, under half of the deficit traces to unresolved V genes, and the cause of the others is not known. This sample lists around 30,000 clones; 50% to 70% were detected once. Together, the top ten hold around a tenth of the sample. Sequencing was performed on CD4+ T cells from PBMCs cultured without peptide, taken before COVID-19 vaccination. These receptors originate from a human donor who received a COVID-19 vaccine.

This chain uses TRBV6-5 with TRBJ1-2, with TRBD1 as a possible D gene (6 bases). Germline lookup yields CDR1 MNHEY and CDR2 SVGAGI. This CDR3 has 14 residues. The V end lost 8 bases, the J end lost 7 bases, and 20 bases lay between the germline ends. The CDR3, as DNA: TGTGCCAGCGGCACAGGGAATCTCATCAGTGGCTACACCTTC. This sequence encodes CASGTGNLISGYTF.

The chain employs TRBV12-3 or TRBV12-4 and TRBJ1-5; D is perhaps TRBD1 (6 bases). CDR3 length: 13 residues. Trimming pared 6 bases from V and 7 bases from J, leaving 13 bases between. CDR3 sequence reads: CASSTGNGQPQHF. The CDR3, as DNA: TGTGCCAGCAGCACAGGGAACGGGCAGCCCCAGCATTTT.

This clone was recorded a few times. The chain is built from TRBV4-1 and TRBJ1-4; D gene ambiguous. The CDR3 has 12 amino acids. The germline CDR1 and CDR2 sequences are MGHRA and YSYEKL. Trimming shortened V by 5 bases and J by 6 bases, and 7 bases separated the two germline ends. The DNA for the CDR3 is TGCGCCAGCAGCGACCCATATGAAAAACTGTTTTTT. Translated, it gives CASSDPYEKLFF.

This clone was counted between two and nine times. The genes are TRBV6-1 and TRBJ1-6; the match to TRBD1 covers 10 bases. Germline V gives CDR1 MNHNS, CDR2 SASEGT. The length of the CDR3 is 17 residues. V shed 0 bases, J shed 9 bases, and the junction held 8 bases outside the gene matches. CDR3 sequence reads: CASSEAPPGQGTSPLHF. The CDR3 DNA sequence: TGTGCCAGCAGTGAAGCACCTCCGGGACAGGGGACTTCACCCCTCCACTTT.

This chain joins TRBV30 and TRBJ2-5; D remains ambiguous. The CDR3 runs to 11 residues. The germline CDR1 and CDR2 sequences are GTSNPN and SVGIG (reference sequence). Trimming stripped 0 bases from V and 5 bases from J, with 4 bases between. The CDR3 loop is CAWSVSETQYF. CDR3 coding DNA: TGTGCCTGGAGTGTGTCCGAGACCCAGTACTTC. The full variable domain, with the rest looked up from reference TRBV30 and TRBJ2-5, is SQTIHQWPATLVQPVGSPLSLECTVEGTSNPNLYWYRQAAGRGLQLLFYSVGIGQISSEVPQNLSASRPQDRQFILSSKKLLLSDSGFYLCAWSVSETQYFGPGTRLLVL.

V gene TRBV5-1 combines with J gene TRBJ1-5; TRBD1 is a possible D gene (5 bases). Looked up from germline, CDR1 is SGHRS and CDR2 is YFSETQ. Trimming shortened V by 0 bases and J by 10 bases, and 17 bases separated the two germline ends. The CDR3 runs 15 residues. DNA of the CDR3: TGCGCCAGCAGCTTGGACGGGACCTCCTTAGAACCCCAGCATTTT. Protein product: CASSLDGTSLEPQHF.

The count of this clone is one. This chain joins TRBV7-9 and TRBJ2-3; D is perhaps TRBD1 (6 bases). From germline, CDR1 is SEHNR and CDR2 FQNEAQ (reference sequence). V was shortened by 1 base and J by 3 bases, with 11 bases between the two germline ends. This CDR3 spans 15 amino acids. The CDR3 DNA reads as TGTGCCAGCAGCTTAGTGAGGGGGTCGACAGATACGCAGTATTTT. It is translated as CASSLVRGSTDTQYF. The full variable domain, its missing parts supplied by reference TRBV7-9 and TRBJ2-3, is DTGVSQNPRHKITKRGQNVTFRCDPISEHNRLYWYRQTLGQGPEFLTYFQNEAQLEKSRLLSDRFSAERPKGSFSTLEIQRTEQGDSAMYLCASSLVRGSTDTQYFGPGTRLTVL.

This clone was detected a few times. V gene TRBV29-1 combines with J gene TRBJ2-5; either TRBD1 or TRBD2 may supply D (5 bases each). The V gene's germline CDR1 is SQVTM and CDR2 ANQGSEA. The CDR3 totals 12 residues. Trimming removed 3 bases at V and 7 bases at J, with 12 bases between. The CDR3 coding sequence is TGCAGCGTTGAGGGGGAACCGATGACCCAGTACTTC. This sequence encodes CSVEGEPMTQYF.

This clone was picked up one time. J is TRBJ2-3 and V is TRBV6-6, with TRBD2 matching 9 bases. The trim removed 2 bases at V and 6 bases at J, leaving 9 bases unmatched. The CDR3 runs to 16 residues. Per the germline V gene, CDR1 is MNHNY and CDR2 is SVGAGI (reference sequence). The CDR3 loop is CASSYQGGGGPDTQYF. The CDR3 coding sequence is TGTGCCAGCAGTTACCAGGGCGGGGGGGGCCCGGATACGCAGTATTTT.